Given below is one TCR beta chain in context. Its antigen is undetermined. With 2 bases removed from V and 5 bases from J, the gap between germline ends came to 13 bases. Germline CDR1 reads MNHEY; CDR2 reads SVGAGI. The CDR3 is 15 amino acids. This sample was taken from a study of graft-versus-host responses after intestinal transplantation. Study context: Recipients across the board were started on anti-thymocyte globulin induction, then kept on tacrolimus and steroids for around three years.

Profiled with immunoSEQ multiplex PCR; TCRdb holds only in-frame clones, not every one. The sample holds about 110,000 clones, approximately 88% seen once. Study-wide results and limits: Allografts of one patient group, those with graft-donor T cell macrochimerism, had high graft-versus-host to host-versus-graft clonal ratios.

The TCR comes from a human donor who was the organ donor for an intestinal transplant. The chain couples TRBV6-5 to TRBJ2-1, with D maybe TRBD2 (7 bases). The specimen comprised unstimulated CD4+ T cells sorted from spleen or lymph node cells, sampled before transplant. For the CDR3, the DNA is TGTGCCAGCAGTTACCGAGGGGGGGCGAACAATGAGCAGTTCTTC. Amino acid sequence: CASSYRGGANNEQFF.